A single sample gave rise to the 13 T cell receptor beta chains below, sequenced in a study of read filtering for tumor transcriptome and immune sequencing. Molecular barcoded adaptors covering alpha/delta and beta/gamma chains were used on 400 ng RNA. MiXCR was run by TCRdb on the reads, yielding one entry per CDR3 protein. The sample holds some 80,000 distinct CDR3 sequences, approximately 13% seen once. Material: a population of CD138-negative cells sorted from bone marrow. The receptors come from a donor aged 40 or older with multiple myeloma.

V gene TRBV29-1 combines with J gene TRBJ2-5; 12 bases match TRBD2. V lost 1 base, J lost 6 bases, and 6 bases stayed unmatched. The CDR3 totals 15 residues. Germline V lookup: CDR1 SQVTM, CDR2 ANQGSEA. The CDR3 protein is CSVEGPLAGGKTQYF. The CDR3 DNA is TGCAGCGTTGAAGGTCCGCTAGCGGGAGGGAAGACCCAGTACTTC.

As for this clonotype: A much larger clone differs from this one at a single base, so this may be a read error. Because the CDR3 is missing its conserved closing phenylalanine or tryptophan, this is likely a read error. This chain joins TRBV15 and TRBJ2-7; no reliable D call. The CDR3 extends over 13 amino acids. Germline lookup yields CDR1 LNHNV and CDR2 YYDKDF (reference sequence). V was pared by 5 bases and J by 4 bases, with 12 bases between. The DNA of the CDR3 is TGTGCCACCAGCCACCCGGGCGTGTACGAGCAGTACCTC. It codes for CATSHPGVYEQYL.

This clonotype was observed many times. V gene TRBV12-3 or TRBV12-4 combines with J gene TRBJ2-7; 7 bases are a match to TRBD2. The CDR3 runs to 15 residues. Germline trimming cut 3 bases from V and 3 bases from J; bases unmatched to any gene: 8. The DNA for the CDR3 is TGTGCCAGCAGTTTCGGGACGGGAGGCCGCTACGAGCAGTACTTC. Residues: CASSFGTGGRYEQYF.

Worth noting for this clonotype: This could be a read error, since a much larger clone is one nucleotide away. The chain recombines TRBV5-1 with TRBJ2-5; TRBD1 matches 11 bases. There are 15 residues in the CDR3. J lost 4 bases, V lost 6 bases, and 8 bases had no gene match. Germline V CDR1 and CDR2: SGHRS, YFSETQ. CDR3 region: CASTFAGTGGETQYF. The CDR3 region has the DNA TGCGCCAGCACCTTCGCCGGGACAGGGGGAGAGACCCAGTACTTC.

This clonotype has a count of ten or more. The chain joins TRBV6-6 to TRBJ1-5; D remains ambiguous. The CDR3 is 12 amino acids. Trimming stripped 6 bases from V and 5 bases from J, with 8 bases between. From germline, CDR1 is MNHNY and CDR2 SVGAGI (reference sequence). CDR3 amino acids: CASRQNDQPQHF. The CDR3 bases are TGTGCCAGCAGACAGAACGATCAGCCCCAGCATTTT.

Turning to this clonotype: Relative to the germline gene, one junction end is altered; a read error may explain this. V is TRBV11-1 and J is TRBJ2-1, with TRBD1 matching over 10 bases. This CDR3 spans 16 amino acids. Germline V gene lookup returns CDR1 SGHAT and CDR2 FQDESV (reference sequence). CDR3 DNA: TGTGTCAGCAGGCCCTCGACAGGGGGCGCTTACAATGAGCAGTTCTTC. Protein: CVSRPSTGGAYNEQFF.

This clonotype occurred many times. The genes are TRBV14 and TRBJ1-4; D unclear. Germline V gives CDR1 SGHDN, CDR2 FVKESK. V lost 5 bases and J lost 0, with 10 bases in between. The CDR3 is made up of 15 amino acids. The CDR3 DNA reads as TGTGCCAGCAGCGTTCAAGTTGCAACTAATGAAAAACTGTTTTTT. Translated, it gives CASSVQVATNEKLFF.

Many counts were recorded for this clonotype. The chain is built from TRBV28 and TRBJ1-2; 9 positions agree with TRBD1. V trimming: 6 bases; J trimming: 4 bases; junction bases outside the gene matches: 3. Germline V gene data show CDR1 as MDHEN and CDR2 as SYDVKM. The CDR3 extends over 13 amino acids. The CDR3, as DNA: TGTGCCAGCAGCCTGACAGGGGGCTATGGCTACACCTTC. Translated: CASSLTGGYGYTF.

The table lists this clonotype with many counts. J is TRBJ2-1 and V is TRBV12-3 or TRBV12-4; D is undetermined. V dropped 1 base and J dropped 8 bases, with 9 bases sitting between them. The CDR3 runs to 13 residues. CDR3 nucleotide sequence: TGTGCCAGCAGTTTAGGACGGCGGTATGAGCAGTTCTTC. Residues: CASSLGRRYEQFF.

Ten or more counts support this clonotype. The chain links TRBV7-3 to TRBJ2-3; TRBD1 is a possible D gene (6 bases). There are 15 residues in the CDR3. In germline, CDR1 is SGHTA, CDR2 FQGTGA. Deletions cut 3 bases from V and 2 bases from J, with 12 bases between. The CDR3 protein is CASSLTGFYTDTQYF. For the CDR3, the DNA is TGTGCCAGCAGCTTGACAGGTTTTTACACAGATACGCAGTATTTT.

The chain employs TRBV28 and TRBJ2-3; D possibly corresponds to TRBD2 (5 bases). CDR1 is MDHEN, CDR2 SYDVKM, per germline. CDR3 length: 14 residues. V gave up 2 bases and J gave up 5 bases, with 11 bases separating them. CDR3 coding DNA: TGTGCCAGCAGTTTACGTCTAGCCATAGATACGCAGTATTTT. Protein sequence: CASSLRLAIDTQYF.

This clonotype was observed many times. V is TRBV4-1 and J is TRBJ2-1; D is undetermined. Trimming shortened V by 0 bases and J by 12 bases, and 9 bases separated the two germline ends. The CDR3 covers 12 residues. Germline V CDR1 and CDR2: MGHRA, YSYEKL. CDR3 nucleotide sequence: TGCGCCAGCAGCCAAGATCTTGTGGGGCAGTTCTTC. It yields the protein CASSQDLVGQFF.

At least ten counts were recorded for this clonotype. The chain carries TRBV29-1 and TRBJ2-5, with TRBD2 as a possible D gene (7 bases). The CDR3 consists of 14 residues. CDR1 and CDR2 (germline): SQVTM, ANQGSEA. The V and J ends lost 4 bases and 2 bases respectively, with 14 bases between them. This chain's CDR3 is CSVGGGGSQETQYF. The CDR3, as DNA: TGCAGCGTTGGGGGGGGGGGCAGTCAAGAGACCCAGTACTTC.